Listed below are T cell receptor beta chains from one sample, sequenced in a study of shared clonotypes between healthy human individuals. TCRdb keeps only in-frame clones here, not all; method: immunoSEQ multiplex PCR. Altogether approximately 2,300,000 clones are present, around 92% being singletons, with the ten largest covering about 0.41%. The sequenced material came from naive CD4+ T cells from PBMCs. Source of these receptors: a man aged 18 to 30 in good health. Some clones in this sample may be carry-over from other donors' samples. Each CDR3 is given with its conserved first and last residue. D genes are given only for firm matches. Size is stated for part of the rows, as once, few or many counts, or as a class when the clone is expanded.

clone size,J gene,D gene,V gene,CDR3 protein
NA,TRBJ2-5,NA,TRBV6-6,CASTPTGAGVTQYF
once,TRBJ1-2,NA,TRBV4-1,CASSPPSNYGYTF
NA,TRBJ1-1,NA,TRBV7-2,CASSLVQGPTEAFF
NA,TRBJ1-2,NA,TRBV7-2,CASSLHGGFYGYTF
NA,TRBJ2-1,TRBD2,TRBV30,CACPGGSSYNEQFF
NA,TRBJ2-7,TRBD1,TRBV19,CASSRRQGAIYEQYF
NA,TRBJ2-1,TRBD2,TRBV30,CAWSLLASGSYNEQFF
NA,TRBJ1-6,NA,TRBV28,CASSSPETLYSPLHF
NA,TRBJ2-7,NA,TRBV28,CASSTGGRAPKEQYF
NA,TRBJ2-7,NA,TRBV28,CASSLGTPLIPEQYF
NA,TRBJ2-7,NA,TRBV10-3,CAISTRVAHSYEQYF
once,TRBJ2-1,NA,TRBV7-2,CASSLSARVYNEQFF
NA,TRBJ2-1,TRBD1,TRBV19,CASSYEDRGYNEQFF
NA,TRBJ2-1,NA,TRBV28,CASSSPAGLHNEQFF
NA,TRBJ1-3,NA,TRBV5-6,CASSLGPGVTGNTIYF
once,TRBJ1-2,NA,TRBV25-1,CASSSSGGHYGYTF
few,TRBJ2-5,NA,TRBV5-4,CASSSPQGGQETQYF
NA,TRBJ2-3,NA,TRBV4-3,CASSQELTWADTQYF
NA,TRBJ1-1,NA,TRBV9,CASSATANTEAFF
NA,TRBJ2-1,NA,TRBV29-1,CSVVGYLNEQFF
once,TRBJ2-5,NA,TRBV9,CASNQNGMKETQYF
NA,TRBJ2-3,TRBD2,TRBV5-1,CASSTKPTSGRTDTQYF
NA,TRBJ1-5,TRBD1,TRBV18,CASSPRRTGEDNQPQHF
NA,TRBJ1-1,NA,TRBV28,CASSGWRGMMDEAFF
NA,TRBJ2-2,NA,TRBV28,CASRIGGESTGELFF
once,TRBJ2-1,NA,TRBV11-2,CASSLFPALDGSSYNEQFF
NA,TRBJ2-5,TRBD2,TRBV9,CASSGSGSTGETQYF
NA,TRBJ2-7,NA,TRBV7-9,CASSLAIWGNYEQYF
NA,TRBJ2-2,TRBD2,TRBV14,CASSHGLALNTGELFF
once,TRBJ2-1,TRBD2,TRBV7-3,CASSPESGRFGNEQFF
NA,TRBJ1-1,TRBD1,TRBV2,CASSPDLGQANTEAFF
few,TRBJ1-1,TRBD1,TRBV19,CASSRDRGSWNTEAFF
once,TRBJ2-7,NA,TRBV11-2,CASSLIARQGSSYEQYF
NA,TRBJ1-2,NA,TRBV11-2,CASSLGGSNYGYTF
once,TRBJ2-7,NA,TRBV28,CASESSNAYEQYF
NA,TRBJ2-1,NA,TRBV4-2,CASSQDSAEQFF
NA,TRBJ2-1,TRBD2,TRBV29-1,CSVARLAGTYNEQFF
NA,TRBJ2-7,NA,TRBV2,CASSESASIGYEQYF
once,TRBJ2-3,TRBD1,TRBV11-2,CASSKTGVGTDTQYF
NA,TRBJ2-3,NA,TRBV6-6,CASSYRGSTDTQYF
NA,TRBJ2-5,NA,TRBV5-4,CASSRRYQETQYF
NA,TRBJ2-3,TRBD1,TRBV7-3,CASSSGQGRRDTQYF
once,TRBJ2-3,NA,TRBV28,CASTPFAPGLAWSTDTQYF
NA,TRBJ2-1,TRBD1,TRBV7-9,CASSSGQNEQFF
NA,TRBJ1-2,NA,TRBV5-1,CASSLTPDSYGYTF
NA,TRBJ1-1,TRBD1,TRBV5-8,CASSHSGTGARNTEAFF
NA,TRBJ2-2,NA,TRBV18,CASSPRQARSDTGELFF
NA,TRBJ2-1,NA,TRBV28,CASSRLGGLDYNEQFF
NA,TRBJ2-5,TRBD2,TRBV4-1,CASSQLGLAGNVPETQYF
NA,TRBJ2-7,TRBD1,TRBV7-6,CASSPPPGQGAYEQYF
NA,TRBJ1-3,NA,TRBV19,CASSIWGKGVSGNTIYF
NA,TRBJ1-1,NA,TRBV10-3,CATNLGVWDTEAFF
NA,TRBJ1-2,NA,TRBV28,CASSGNGGGGYTF
NA,TRBJ2-1,NA,TRBV21-1,CASPYRVAEKGGTYNEQFF
NA,TRBJ2-7,TRBD2,TRBV6-5,CASSYPTSGSSYEQYF
once,TRBJ2-2,NA,TRBV19,CASSVQGQAGELFF